This T cell receptor beta chain was identified in a study of T cells in localized non-small cell lung cancer. Trimming took 8 bases from V and 0 from J, leaving 11 bases between them. Looked up from germline, CDR1 is SNHLY and CDR2 is FYNNEI. The CDR3 totals 14 residues. Whole-study findings and limits: In adjacent lung appeared a median 57 of the top 100 tumor clones.

Note on this clone: What it binds is not known.

This table comes from immunoSEQ multiplex PCR, and its TCRdb copy is limited to in-frame clones, with some not included. The sample has approximately 88,000 clones, approximately 90% seen once; the top ten hold approximately 4%. This TCR was sampled from a woman aged 35-75 years with stage II squamous cell lung carcinoma. The specimen comprised PBMCs, sampled before any cancer treatment. V gene TRBV2 combines with J gene TRBJ2-1, with D possibly TRBD1 on 6 matching bases. This chain's CDR3 is CASARGISYNEQFF. CDR3 bases: TGTGCCAGCGCGAGGGGGATCTCCTACAATGAGCAGTTCTTC.